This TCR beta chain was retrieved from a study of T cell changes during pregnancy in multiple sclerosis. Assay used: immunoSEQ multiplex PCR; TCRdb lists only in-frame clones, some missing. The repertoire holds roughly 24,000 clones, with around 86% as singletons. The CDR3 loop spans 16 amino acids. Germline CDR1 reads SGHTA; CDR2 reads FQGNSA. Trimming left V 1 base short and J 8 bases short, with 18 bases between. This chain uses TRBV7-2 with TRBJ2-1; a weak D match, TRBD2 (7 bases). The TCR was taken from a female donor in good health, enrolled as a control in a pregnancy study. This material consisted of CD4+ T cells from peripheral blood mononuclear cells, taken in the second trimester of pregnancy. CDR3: CASSLGGGGILDEQFF. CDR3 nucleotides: TGTGCCAGCAGCTTAGGAGGGGGGGGGATTTTGGATGAGCAGTTCTTC.